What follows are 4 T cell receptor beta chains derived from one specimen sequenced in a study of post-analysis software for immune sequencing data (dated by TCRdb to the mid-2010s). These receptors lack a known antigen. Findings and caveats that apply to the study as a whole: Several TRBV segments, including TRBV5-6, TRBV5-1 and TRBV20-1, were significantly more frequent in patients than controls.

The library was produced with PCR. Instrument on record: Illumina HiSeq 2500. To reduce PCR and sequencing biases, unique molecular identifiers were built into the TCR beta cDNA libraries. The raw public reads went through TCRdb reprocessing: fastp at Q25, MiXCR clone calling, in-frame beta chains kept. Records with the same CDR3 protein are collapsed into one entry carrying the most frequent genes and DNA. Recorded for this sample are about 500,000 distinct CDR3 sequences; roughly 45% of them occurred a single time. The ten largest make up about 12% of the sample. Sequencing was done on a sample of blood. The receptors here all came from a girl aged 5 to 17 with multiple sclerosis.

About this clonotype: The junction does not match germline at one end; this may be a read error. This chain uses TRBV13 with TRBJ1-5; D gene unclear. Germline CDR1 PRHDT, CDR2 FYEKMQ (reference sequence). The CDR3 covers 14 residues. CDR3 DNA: TGTGCCAGCAGCTTCCGACGGAGCAATCAGCCCCGGCATTTT. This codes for CASSFRRSNQPRHF.

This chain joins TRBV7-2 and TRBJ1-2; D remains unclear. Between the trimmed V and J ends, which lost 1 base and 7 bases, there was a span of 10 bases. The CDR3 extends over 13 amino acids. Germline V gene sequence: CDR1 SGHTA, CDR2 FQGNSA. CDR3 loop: CASSLDSVGGYTF. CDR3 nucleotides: TGTGCCAGCAGCTTAGACAGCGTCGGTGGCTACACCTTC. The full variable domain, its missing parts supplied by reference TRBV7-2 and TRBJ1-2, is GAGVSQSPSNKVTEKGKDVELRCDPISGHTALYWYRQSLGQGLEFLIYFQGNSAPDKSGLPSDRFSAERTGGSVSTLTIQRTQQEDSAVYLCASSLDSVGGYTFGSGTRLTVV.

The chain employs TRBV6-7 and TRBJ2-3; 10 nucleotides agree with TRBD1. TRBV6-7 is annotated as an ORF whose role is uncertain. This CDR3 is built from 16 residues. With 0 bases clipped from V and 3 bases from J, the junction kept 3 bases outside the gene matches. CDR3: CASSYSGQGKTDTQYF. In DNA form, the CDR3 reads TGTGCCAGCAGTTACTCGGGACAGGGGAAAACAGATACGCAGTATTTT.

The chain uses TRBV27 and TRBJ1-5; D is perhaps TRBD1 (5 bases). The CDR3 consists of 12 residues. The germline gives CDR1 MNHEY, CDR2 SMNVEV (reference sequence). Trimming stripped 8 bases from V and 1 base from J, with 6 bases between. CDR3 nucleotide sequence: TGTGCCAGCGGGGCAAGCAATCAGCCCCAGCATTTT. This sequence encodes CASGASNQPQHF.